The following is a T cell receptor (beta chain) sequence with its context. Its antigen remains unidentified. Per-nucleotide qualities are absent, and no much larger clonotype sits a single base away. Each collaborating institution followed its own protocols to collect whole blood in K2EDTA tubes. Collaborator samples were shipped for TCRbeta analysis as frozen whole blood, isolated PBMCs, or DNA extracted from either sample type. The data were obtained in a study of blood T cell repertoires in COVID-19 (dated by TCRdb to the early 2020s). Notes on the research overall: Collaborator samples came from the United States, Italy and Spain and covered acute and convalescent phases of COVID-19. The prospective study material was composed of cDNA or gDNA derived from T cells, B-cell-depleted T cells, or PBMCs. Subjects who had been exposed to COVID-19, were actively infected with it, or had recovered from it provided the deeply sampled blood TCRbeta repertoires that made up the dataset. The repertoires were made available in a free public database intended to serve as a resource for research on the immune response to SARS-CoV-2. Samples came from the ongoing ImmuneRACE study (first 160 participants) plus 1,254 subjects from 6 global collaborators. Nearly every sample came with metadata listing a de-identified subject ID, COVID-19 status, age in years and sex. Where available, HLA class I and class II types were taken from metadata supplied by the sample provider and were not determined by assay-based typing. What the study reported, not specific to this receptor: The quantity of clinical and demographic metadata differed by source and by participant and was supplied without curation.

V ends up 10 bases short and J 7 bases short, with an unmatched junction base count of 13. The CDR3 runs 14 amino acids, cysteine and phenylalanine included. Only the CDR3 DNA stays, 42 bases, in frame from base 1. Looking up the germline V gene yields CDR1 MDHEN and CDR2 SYDVKM. The immunoSEQ Assay, a bias-controlled multiplex PCR, was used to amplify TCRbeta CDR3 regions from genomic DNA. Concerning the study's data processing: The number of nucleated cells in each sample was estimated by amplification of reference gene primers within the assay. Sequence reads were collapsed and filtered to measure the absolute abundance of every unique TCRbeta CDR3 rearrangement. For each sample, productive Simpson clonality was calculated as the square root of Simpson's diversity index over productive rearrangements. What TCRdb holds here is the immuneACCESS table cut down to in-frame rearrangements. Part of the clones is not present; checked against another copy, under half of the missing clones reflect an unresolved V gene, and the others are unexplained. D and trimming come from the DNA, and the V and J calls and clone size come from that table. In this sample the table shows about 170,000 clones, 80% to 90% of which occur a single time. The ten largest clones add up to 1.5% to 2% of the sample.

The receptor was derived from a woman between 50 and 59 years old with acute or convalescent COVID-19. The rearrangement joined TRBV28 to TRBJ1-5; 7 nucleotides in the junction match TRBD1. Sequenced material: peripheral blood. The DNA is as follows: TGTGCCACCCTCGACAGGGCGGTGTGGCAGCCCCAGCATTTT. This gives the protein CATLDRAVWQPQHF.